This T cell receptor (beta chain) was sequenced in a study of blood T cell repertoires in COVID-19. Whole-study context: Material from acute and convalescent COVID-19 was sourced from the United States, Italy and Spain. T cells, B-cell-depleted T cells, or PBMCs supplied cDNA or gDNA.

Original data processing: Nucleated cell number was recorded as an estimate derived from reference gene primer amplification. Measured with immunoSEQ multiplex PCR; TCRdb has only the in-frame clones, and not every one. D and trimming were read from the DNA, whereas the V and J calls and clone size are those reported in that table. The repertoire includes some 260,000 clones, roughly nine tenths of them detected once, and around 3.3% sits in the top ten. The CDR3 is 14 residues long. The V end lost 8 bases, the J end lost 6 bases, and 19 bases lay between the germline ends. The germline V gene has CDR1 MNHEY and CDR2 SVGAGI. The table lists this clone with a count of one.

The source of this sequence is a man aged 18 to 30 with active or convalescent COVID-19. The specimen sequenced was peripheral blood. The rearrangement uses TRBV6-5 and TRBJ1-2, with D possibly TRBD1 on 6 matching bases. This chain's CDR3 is CASAGAAWGHGYTF. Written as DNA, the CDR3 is TGTGCCAGCGCGGGGGCGGCCTGGGGACATGGCTACACCTTC.